A single sample gave rise to the 11 T cell receptor beta chains below, sequenced in a study of T cell responses to AZD1222 COVID-19 vaccine. Some clones are missing from TCRdb's copy, which holds only in-frame ones; the method was immunoSEQ multiplex PCR. The sample shows 95,000 to 150,000 clones, around 91% of them seen only once. The sample in question was peripheral blood, obtained on day 0 of AZD1222 vaccination. These receptors came from an adult in good health.

The chain combines TRBV3-1 (or the pseudogene TRBV3-2) with TRBJ1-2; TRBD1 matches at 9 bases. Germline V gives CDR1 LGHDT, CDR2 YNNKEL (reference sequence). This CDR3 is 16 amino acids long. With 7 bases clipped from V and 2 bases from J, the junction kept 11 bases outside the gene matches. The CDR3 DNA reads TGTGCCAGCATCCGGGACAGGGACCCCTCGAACTATGGCTACACCTTC. Translating it yields CASIRDRDPSNYGYTF.

The CDR3: CASSQEALSGNTIYF. Written as DNA, the CDR3 is TGCGCCAGCAGCCAGGAAGCTCTCTCTGGAAACACCATATATTTT. The chain combines TRBV4-1 with TRBJ1-3; D is undetermined. V was pared by 3 bases and J by 0 bases, with 9 bases between. The CDR3 consists of 15 residues. Germline CDR1 reads MGHRA; CDR2 reads YSYEKL.

The chain is built from TRBV28 and TRBJ2-7; D might be TRBD2 (5 bases). Germline V CDR1 and CDR2: MDHEN, SYDVKM. Trimming took 3 bases from V and 2 from J, leaving 14 bases between them. This CDR3 has 15 amino acids. CDR3 sequence: CASSFRGLSAYEQYF. The CDR3 DNA follows: TGTGCCAGCAGTTTTCGTGGACTCTCAGCCTACGAGCAGTACTTC.

V gene TRBV7-9 combines with J gene TRBJ1-1; no definite D call. The germline CDR1 and CDR2 sequences are SEHNR and FQNEAQ (reference sequence). V was cut by 1 base and J by 4 bases, with 4 bases left in between. The CDR3 is 12 residues long. As DNA, the CDR3 is TGTGCCAGCAGCTTAGGTCCCACTGAAGCTTTCTTT. Amino acids: CASSLGPTEAFF. Combining the CDR3 with reference TRBV7-9 and TRBJ1-1 gives the whole variable domain DTGVSQNPRHKITKRGQNVTFRCDPISEHNRLYWYRQTLGQGPEFLTYFQNEAQLEKSRLLSDRFSAERPKGSFSTLEIQRTEQGDSAMYLCASSLGPTEAFFGQGTRLTVV.

Points on this clone: A junction boundary mismatches the germline segment, possibly from a read error. J is TRBJ2-3 and V is TRBV6-1; D is unclear. The length of the CDR3 is 15 residues. Germline V gene data show CDR1 as MNHNS and CDR2 as SASEGT. The CDR3 loop reads CASREGPSSTDTQYF. CDR3 sequence (DNA): TGTGCCAGCAGGGAAGGGCCGTCTAGCACAGATACGCAGTATTTT.

This chain uses TRBV12-3 or TRBV12-4 with TRBJ2-5; D unclear. The V end lost 5 bases, the J end lost 1 base, and 8 bases lay between the germline ends. The CDR3 length is 13 residues. CDR3 DNA sequence: TGTGCCAGCAGTCCCCTCGTCCAAGAGACCCAGTACTTC. Amino acids: CASSPLVQETQYF.

The gene calls are TRBV28 and TRBJ2-1, with 7 bases that match TRBD2. V was pared by 5 bases and J by 0 bases, with 7 bases of the junction left unmatched. Germline values: CDR1 MDHEN, CDR2 SYDVKM. The CDR3 sequence is 16 residues long. CDR3 DNA sequence: TGTGCCAGCAGTGCCCCACTAGCGTACTCCTACAATGAGCAGTTCTTC. Protein product: CASSAPLAYSYNEQFF.

This clone occurred a few times. The V and J genes are TRBV12-3 or TRBV12-4 and TRBJ2-1; D ambiguous. V was cut by 7 bases and J by 5 bases, with 12 bases left in between. This CDR3 is 13 amino acids long. CDR3 DNA: TGTGCCAGCACTAGGCCAACCCACAATGAGCAGTTCTTC. Its protein product is CASTRPTHNEQFF.

On this clone: This sequence may be a read error, since a much larger clone differs from it by one base. The V gene is TRBV28, the J gene TRBJ1-1; D is perhaps TRBD1 (5 bases). CDR1 MDHEN and CDR2 SYDVKM come from the germline V gene. The CDR3 loop spans 13 amino acids. Between the trimmed V and J ends, which lost 2 bases and 1 base, there was a span of 5 bases. The CDR3 sequence: CASSLGGNTEAFF. The CDR3 DNA reads as TGTGCCAGCAGTTTAGGGGGGAACACTGAAGCTTTCTTT.

The V call is TRBV2, the J call TRBJ2-7; D unclear. The CDR3 consists of 13 residues. Trimming took off 6 bases at V and 2 bases at J, with 11 bases between the two ends. Germline CDR1 and CDR2: SNHLY and FYNNEI. The CDR3 is CASRRDVPYEQYF. The CDR3 DNA is TGTGCCAGCAGACGCGACGTACCCTACGAGCAGTACTTC.

This chain uses TRBV23-1 with TRBJ2-1, with unresolved D. TRBV23-1 is given ORF status, its function remaining uncertain. Trimming cost V 4 bases and J 10 bases, with 20 bases left between them. CDR3 size: 15 residues. CDR3 residues: CASSPHNSRSREQFF. The DNA of the CDR3 is TGCGCCAGCAGTCCCCACAATTCCCGATCCAGGGAGCAGTTCTTC.